The clone carrying this TCR beta chain was detected a few times. Its antigen remains unknown. This CDR3 is built from 13 residues. Germline CDR1 SGHTA, CDR2 FQGNSA. V shed 6 bases, J shed 3 bases, and the junction held 5 bases outside the gene matches. This record belongs to a study of beta chain features in type 1 diabetes. General observations from the study: Shortening of TCRB CDR3s, moderate but significant, appeared in all four CD4+ subsets of Type 1 diabetes patients. Compared with healthy donors, patients appeared to share more similar naive, central memory and regulatory TCRB repertoires.

Sequencing targeted expressed TCRB transcripts, as all isolated RNA had been reverse transcribed. The data were produced by immunoSEQ multiplex PCR, yet TCRdb's version contains in-frame clones alone and is incomplete. The sample consists of 65,000 to 100,000 clones, 25% to 35% of them appearing once. Staining for CD45RO/CCR7/CD25/CD127/CD95/CD27 allowed sorting of CD4+ naive, central memory, regulatory and stem cell-like memory cells. The chain is built from TRBV7-2 and TRBJ2-7, with TRBD1 matching 7 bases. Material for sequencing was stem cell memory CD4+ T cells from blood. This clonotype was obtained from a woman aged 18-30 years in good health. The CDR3 sequence: CASRPGQNYEQYF. CDR3 in DNA: TGTGCCAGCAGACCGGGACAGAACTACGAGCAGTACTTC.